The 18 T cell receptor beta chains below come from one sample, sequenced in a study of T cells in Graves' hyperthyroidism and ophthalmopathy. TCR beta CDR3 regions were amplified from RNA transcripts. When the TCR CDR3 underwent first-round RT-PCR, the HTBI primer set was used. TCRdb analysed the multiplex PCR reads with MiXCR anew, one entry per CDR3 protein. Altogether approximately 620,000 distinct CDR3 sequences are present, about 15% being singletons, with the ten largest covering approximately 5.7%. Source material: blood. Every receptor here comes from a woman aged 30 to 39 with Graves' hyperthyroidism that later progressed to Graves' ophthalmopathy.

CDR3 region: CASSSRTSGYYEQYF. CDR3 in DNA: TGTGCCAGCAGCTCCCGGACTAGCGGTTACTACGAGCAGTACTTC. This chain uses TRBV13 with TRBJ2-7, with 10 bases matching TRBD2. J gave up 3 bases and V 4 bases, and 6 bases lay outside the gene matches. Germline V gene lookup returns CDR1 PRHDT and CDR2 FYEKMQ (reference sequence). The CDR3 has 15 amino acids. The variable domain in full, completed from reference TRBV13 and TRBJ2-7, reads AAGVIQSPRHLIKEKRETATLKCYPIPRHDTVYWYQQGPGQDPQFLISFYEKMQSDKGSIPDRFSAQQFSDYHSELNMSSLELGDSALYFCASSSRTSGYYEQYFGPGTRLTVT.

Regarding this clonotype: This clone may be a read error of a much larger clone one base away. The CDR3: CASSCPGQNYEQYF. CDR3 sequence (DNA): TGTGCCAGCAGTTGCCCCGGACAGAACTACGAGCAGTACTTC. The V and J genes are TRBV2 and TRBJ2-7; maybe TRBD1 (6 bases). V was pared by 5 bases and J by 3 bases, with 14 bases between. The CDR3 is made up of 14 amino acids. Looked up from germline, CDR1 is SNHLY and CDR2 is FYNNEI.

At least ten counts were recorded for this clonotype. The chain carries TRBV11-2 and TRBJ2-1, with 11 bases fitting TRBD2. Germline-derived CDR1 and CDR2 are SGHAT and FQNNGV. The CDR3 has 20 residues. Trimming at V came to 2 bases and at J to 4 bases, leaving 16 bases not matched to a gene. CDR3 DNA: TGTGCCAGCAGCTTAATCCCCACAGATCTAGCGGGAGGTGGATACAATGAGCAGTTCTTC. It encodes CASSLIPTDLAGGGYNEQFF.

This clonotype turned up a few times. The J gene is TRBJ2-1, the V gene TRBV6-5; TRBD2 aligns across 7 bases. This CDR3 is built from 17 residues. Germline lookup yields CDR1 MNHEY and CDR2 SVGAGI. V gave up 0 bases and J gave up 1 base; unmatched junction bases: 6. The CDR3 DNA follows: TGTGCCAGCAGTTACTCGTTTAGCGGGTCGTCCTACAATGAGCAGTTCTTC. Translation: CASSYSFSGSSYNEQFF.

This rearrangement joins TRBV12-3 or TRBV12-4 to TRBJ2-2; 11 nucleotides match TRBD1. This CDR3 region has 16 residues. Trimming at V came to 4 bases and at J to 4 bases, leaving 5 bases not matched to a gene. CDR3 nucleotide sequence: TGTGCCAGCAGTTCGGGACAGGGGGTGGTCACCGGGGAGCTGTTTTTT. Protein product: CASSSGQGVVTGELFF.

This clonotype was found many times. At one end, the junction sequence differs from germline, possibly due to a read error. V and J are TRBV18 and TRBJ2-7; D call uncertain. The CDR3 loop spans 15 amino acids. CDR1 is KGHSH and CDR2 is LQKENI in the germline V gene. In DNA, the CDR3 is TGTGCCAGCTCCCCACTCGGCGGCCCGACCTACGAGCAGTACTTC. Translating gives CASSPLGGPTYEQYF.

This chain uses TRBV9 with TRBJ1-2, with D possibly matching TRBD1 (6 bases). Germline loops: CDR1 SGDLS, CDR2 YYNGEE. With 4 bases removed from V and 0 bases from J, the gap between germline ends came to 16 bases. CDR3 length: 16 amino acids. CDR3 region: CASSTSQGLANYGYTF. The CDR3 DNA is TGTGCCAGCAGCACTAGTCAGGGGTTAGCTAACTATGGCTACACCTTC. The full variable domain, in which reference TRBV9 and TRBJ1-2 provide the parts outside the CDR3, is DSGVTQTPKHLITATGQRVTLRCSPRSGDLSVYWYQQSLDQGLQFLIQYYNGEERAKGNILERFSAQQFPDLHSELNLSSLELGDSALYFCASSTSQGLANYGYTFGSGTRLTVV.

This clonotype came up many times. The chain has TRBV24-1 and TRBJ2-2; D unclear. This CDR3 is built from 15 residues. The germline gives CDR1 KGHDR, CDR2 SFDVKD. Trimming removed 4 bases at V and 1 base at J, with 9 bases between. Written as DNA, the CDR3 is TGTGCCACCAGTGAGGTAGGAGTGAACACCGGGGAGCTGTTTTTT. Protein sequence: CATSEVGVNTGELFF.

This clonotype turned up a few times. The V and J genes are TRBV19 and TRBJ2-5; 8 bases map to TRBD1. CDR1 is LNHDA and CDR2 is SQIVND in the germline V gene (reference sequence). V lost 5 bases to trimming and J lost 1 base; unmatched junction nucleotides: 15. The CDR3 extends over 18 amino acids. This CDR3 reads CASSRLGGQGAPQETQYF. CDR3 coding DNA: TGTGCCAGTAGTCGGCTCGGTGGACAGGGAGCCCCCCAAGAGACCCAGTACTTC.

J is TRBJ1-5 and V is TRBV7-3; the D gene is possibly TRBD1 (6 bases). There are 13 residues in the CDR3. Trimming removed 5 bases at V and 5 bases at J, with 10 bases between. The germline V gene encodes CDR1 SGHTA and CDR2 FQGTGA. CDR3 in amino acids: CASSANRDQPQHF. CDR3 coding DNA: TGTGCCAGCAGCGCCAACAGGGATCAGCCCCAGCATTTT.

The table lists this clonotype with many counts. The J gene is TRBJ1-6, the V gene TRBV28; unclear D gene. Germline-derived CDR1 and CDR2 are MDHEN and SYDVKM. Deletions cut 2 bases from V and 9 bases from J, with 2 bases between. There are 11 residues in the CDR3. CDR3 in amino acids: CASSLTSPLHF. In DNA form, the CDR3 reads TGTGCCAGCAGTTTAACTTCACCCCTCCACTTT.

This clonotype has a count of ten or more. The rearrangement links TRBV11-1 to TRBJ2-3, with 10 bases fitting TRBD2. Germline CDR1 and CDR2: SGHAT and FQDESV (reference sequence). V shed 9 bases, J shed 4 bases, and the junction held 7 bases outside the gene matches. The CDR3 runs to 14 residues. The CDR3 DNA is TGTGCCAGTACCGGACTAGCGGCGGCAGATACGCAGTATTTT. Protein sequence: CASTGLAAADTQYF.

The chain links TRBV19 to TRBJ2-7; 8 bases map to TRBD1. The CDR3 totals 15 residues. CDR1 and CDR2 (germline): LNHDA, SQIVND (reference sequence). The trim removed 5 bases at V and 9 bases at J, leaving 15 bases unmatched. The CDR3 protein is CASSPLPGQGAGQYF. CDR3 DNA: TGTGCCAGTAGTCCTCTCCCCGGACAGGGAGCGGGGCAGTACTTC.

This clonotype was observed many times. This chain connects TRBV9 to TRBJ2-1; 8 bases fit TRBD2. CDR1 is SGDLS, CDR2 YYNGEE, per germline. The V segment lost 4 bases and the J segment 6 bases; nucleotides outside the gene matches: 6. CDR3 length equals 14 residues. Here the CDR3 reads CASSLSGTSNEQFF. CDR3 DNA sequence: TGTGCCAGCAGCTTATCCGGGACTAGCAATGAGCAGTTCTTC. Based on the CDR3 plus reference TRBV9 and TRBJ2-1, the full variable domain is DSGVTQTPKHLITATGQRVTLRCSPRSGDLSVYWYQQSLDQGLQFLIQYYNGEERAKGNILERFSAQQFPDLHSELNLSSLELGDSALYFCASSLSGTSNEQFFGPGTRLTVL.

This clonotype was picked up a small number of times. The rearrangement links TRBV6-1 to TRBJ2-5; 8 positions agree with TRBD1. Germline values: CDR1 MNHNS, CDR2 SASEGT. With 2 bases clipped from V and 3 bases from J, the junction kept 17 bases outside the gene matches. The CDR3 consists of 19 residues. The CDR3 here is CASSELPPPGGLIKETQYF. The CDR3 DNA follows: TGTGCCAGCAGTGAACTTCCCCCACCAGGGGGCTTGATTAAAGAGACCCAGTACTTC.

Many counts were recorded for this clonotype. The chain joins TRBV5-1 to TRBJ2-1; D unresolved. Deletions cut 0 bases from V and 0 bases from J, with 7 bases between. The germline CDR1 and CDR2 sequences are SGHRS and YFSETQ. The CDR3 has 15 residues. As DNA, the CDR3 is TGCGCCAGCAGCTTGGAACGAAGCTCCTACAATGAGCAGTTCTTC. Translating gives CASSLERSSYNEQFF.

About this clonotype: The CDR3 does not close with the conserved phenylalanine or tryptophan, likely indicating a read error. It is unclear where the CDR3 begins or ends on the DNA, so no DNA is shown, and the CDR3 is as TCRdb lists it. The V and J genes are TRBV6-5 and TRBJ2-7. Germline CDR1 and CDR2: MNHEY and SVGAGI. The CDR3 spans 15 residues, counting both ends. CDR3 loop: CASSTSGRASYEPYL.

This clonotype appeared a few times. This could be a read error, since a much larger clone is one nucleotide away. This chain connects TRBV25-1 to TRBJ1-1, with TRBD1 identical over 8 bases. Germline assignment: CDR1 MGHDK and CDR2 SYGVNS. With 6 bases clipped from V and 3 bases from J, the junction kept 3 bases outside the gene matches. The CDR3 runs 13 residues. CDR3 residues: CASRDRVYTEAFF. In DNA, the CDR3 is TGTGCCAGCAGGGACAGGGTATACACTGAAGCTTTCTTT.